One and the same sample provided the 21 T cell receptor beta chains below, sequenced in a study of blood T cell repertoires in COVID-19. Sequencing was performed with immunoSEQ multiplex PCR; in TCRdb, only in-frame clones are kept and a portion is missing. The sample carries about 160,000 clones, around 86% recorded once. The sample consisted of peripheral blood. Receptors originate from a man in his 70s with acute or convalescent COVID-19.

This chain links TRBV5-8 with TRBJ1-5, with 9 bases fitting TRBD1. Germline CDR1 is SGHTS and CDR2 is YDEGEE. The trim removed 4 bases at V and 7 bases at J, leaving 9 bases unmatched. This CDR3 contains 15 residues. CDR3 coding DNA: TGTGCCAGCAGCAGCGGACAGGGGATCGGCCAGCCCCAGCATTTT. Amino acid sequence: CASSSGQGIGQPQHF.

This sequence joins TRBV7-9 and TRBJ2-7; a weak D match, TRBD2 (6 bases). There are 14 residues in the CDR3. V lost 1 base to trimming and J lost 2 bases, with 9 bases between them. Germline V CDR1 and CDR2: SEHNR, FQNEAQ (reference sequence). The chain's CDR3 is CASSLGGLAYEQYF. CDR3 bases: TGTGCCAGCAGCTTAGGGGGACTGGCCTACGAGCAGTACTTC.

A few counts support this clone. The chain is built from TRBV19 and TRBJ2-1; unclear D gene. Between the trimmed V and J ends, which lost 0 bases and 10 bases, there was a span of 13 bases. The germline V gene encodes CDR1 LNHDA and CDR2 SQIVND (reference sequence). The CDR3 is made up of 14 amino acids. DNA for the CDR3: TGTGCCAGTAGTATAGATGAGGCGTCTGGCGAGCAGTTCTTC. This encodes CASSIDEASGEQFF.

This rearrangement joins TRBV6-2 or TRBV6-3 to TRBJ2-5, with D perhaps TRBD1 (6 bases). Germline V gene data show CDR1 as MNHEY and CDR2 as SVGEGT. Trimming stripped 5 bases from V and 6 bases from J, with 19 bases between. The CDR3 sequence is 15 residues long. In DNA form, the CDR3 reads TGTGCCAGCAGTCCCAGACAGGTGATAGCGAAGACCCAGTACTTC. Translation gives CASSPRQVIAKTQYF.

This clone has just one count. This chain joins TRBV9 and TRBJ1-1; perhaps TRBD1 as D (6 bases). Per the germline V gene, CDR1 is SGDLS and CDR2 is YYNGEE. The CDR3 has 15 residues. The V and J ends lost 2 bases and 4 bases respectively, with 15 bases between them. The CDR3 nucleotides read TGTGCCAGCAGCGTCGCTGGGGGGGCAGTCACTGAAGCTTTCTTT. The encoded protein is CASSVAGGAVTEAFF. The entire variable domain, with the rest obtained from reference TRBV9 and TRBJ1-1, is as follows: DSGVTQTPKHLITATGQRVTLRCSPRSGDLSVYWYQQSLDQGLQFLIQYYNGEERAKGNILERFSAQQFPDLHSELNLSSLELGDSALYFCASSVAGGAVTEAFFGQGTRLTVV.

The chain links TRBV28 to TRBJ2-5, with TRBD1 identical over 8 bases. V gave up 10 bases and J gave up 1 base; unmatched junction bases: 14. CDR3 length equals 16 residues. Per germline, CDR1 MDHEN and CDR2 SYDVKM. CDR3 region: CANRNGGRGLQETQYF. Here the CDR3 DNA reads TGTGCCAACAGGAACGGGGGCAGGGGGCTCCAAGAGACCCAGTACTTC.

This rearrangement joins TRBV11-3 to TRBJ1-3; 7 bases are a match to TRBD1. The CDR3 contains 13 residues. V was pared by 5 bases and J by 4 bases, with 2 bases of the junction left unmatched. Germline V lookup: CDR1 SGHNT, CDR2 YENEEA. The CDR3 nucleotides read TGTGCCAGCAGCAAGGGGGCCGGAAACACCATATATTTT. Protein: CASSKGAGNTIYF.

V is TRBV7-2 and J is TRBJ2-5, with D perhaps matching TRBD2 (6 bases). The germline gives CDR1 SGHTA, CDR2 FQGNSA. V lost 2 bases, J lost 5 bases, and 15 bases lay in between. The CDR3 has 15 residues. The chain's CDR3 is CASSLNPGLSETQYF. The DNA of the CDR3 is TGTGCCAGCAGCTTAAACCCGGGACTTTCCGAGACCCAGTACTTC.

The chain combines TRBV5-1 with TRBJ2-5, with TRBD1 as a possible D gene (6 bases). With 5 bases removed from V and 5 bases from J, the gap between germline ends came to 7 bases. The CDR3 has 11 amino acids. CDR1 SGHRS and CDR2 YFSETQ come from the germline V gene. CDR3 in DNA: TGCGCCAGCAGTCAGGGGGAGACCCAGTACTTC. Its protein product is CASSQGETQYF.

This clone appeared once. The chain couples TRBV5-1 to TRBJ1-4; 8 nucleotides agree with TRBD1. V gave up 2 bases and J gave up 7 bases; unmatched junction bases: 4. Per germline, CDR1 SGHRS and CDR2 YFSETQ. This CDR3 is 14 amino acids long. Here the CDR3 DNA reads TGCGCCAGCAGCTTAGACAGGGGCGGTGAAAAACTGTTTTTT. Protein: CASSLDRGGEKLFF.

This clone has only one observation. Here the CDR3 reads CASSQGTSAVEQYF. CDR3 nucleotides: TGTGCCAGTAGCCAGGGGACTAGCGCCGTGGAGCAGTACTTC. The chain joins TRBV19 to TRBJ2-7, with 10 bases fitting TRBD2. The CDR3 runs to 14 residues. CDR1 LNHDA and CDR2 SQIVND come from the germline V gene (reference sequence). With 6 bases clipped from V and 7 bases from J, the junction kept 9 bases outside the gene matches.

The chain links TRBV28 to TRBJ1-5; maybe TRBD1 (6 bases). This CDR3 spans 16 amino acids. V was pared by 1 base and J by 7 bases, with 17 bases between. Germline-derived CDR1 and CDR2 are MDHEN and SYDVKM. The CDR3 sequence is CASSLSQGRVHQPQHF. For the CDR3, the DNA is TGTGCCAGCAGTTTATCTCAGGGGAGGGTACACCAGCCCCAGCATTTT. The full variable domain, rest sourced from reference TRBV28 and TRBJ1-5, is DVKVTQSSRYLVKRTGEKVFLECVQDMDHENMFWYRQDPGLGLRLIYFSYDVKMKEKGDIPEGYSVSREKKERFSLILESASTNQTSMYLCASSLSQGRVHQPQHFGDGTRLSIL.

The chain is built from TRBV6-6 and TRBJ1-5, with 8 nucleotides matching TRBD1. The V segment lost 2 bases and the J segment 2 bases; nucleotides outside the gene matches: 2. Germline V gene lookup returns CDR1 MNHNY and CDR2 SVGAGI (reference sequence). This CDR3 is built from 15 residues. CDR3 sequence: CASSYETGGNQPQHF. The CDR3 nucleotides read TGTGCCAGCAGTTACGAGACAGGGGGCAATCAGCCCCAGCATTTT.

The chain recombines TRBV7-3 with TRBJ2-2; no reliable D call. The length of the CDR3 is 15 residues. The V end was cut by 2 bases, the J end by 0 bases, with 7 bases between. The V gene's germline CDR1 is SGHTA and CDR2 FQGTGA. CDR3 amino acids: CASSLGVSNTGELFF. The CDR3 bases are TGTGCCAGCAGCTTAGGAGTTTCGAACACCGGGGAGCTGTTTTTT.

This chain joins TRBV6-5 and TRBJ2-5, with 10 bases lining up with TRBD1. Per the germline V gene, CDR1 is MNHEY and CDR2 is SVGAGI. V lost 6 bases, J lost 5 bases, and 6 bases stayed unmatched. This CDR3 has 14 residues. The CDR3 DNA reads as TGTGCCAGCAGGGAGACAGGGGGCGGGGAGACCCAGTACTTC. It yields the protein CASRETGGGETQYF.

The genes are TRBV10-2 and TRBJ2-7; TRBD1 matches at 8 bases. The CDR3 covers 15 residues. V lost 1 base and J lost 3; bases outside the gene matches: 5. The germline V gene encodes CDR1 WSHSY and CDR2 SAAADI. This CDR3 reads CASSELAGGFYEQYF. For the CDR3, the DNA is TGCGCCAGCAGTGAGTTGGCAGGGGGCTTCTACGAGCAGTACTTC.

Here the CDR3 DNA reads TGTGCCAGCAGCTTAAGCCAGGGGGCAGGTGGCTACACCTTC. Translating it yields CASSLSQGAGGYTF. V gene TRBV7-8 combines with J gene TRBJ1-2; 8 positions agree with TRBD1. V lost 2 bases and J lost 7; bases outside the gene matches: 6. CDR1 is SGHVS and CDR2 is FQNEAQ in the germline V gene. The CDR3 runs to 14 residues.

This clone was counted a few times. The rearrangement joins TRBV5-5 to TRBJ2-1; no reliable D call. Germline CDR1 and CDR2: SGHKS and YYEKEE (reference sequence). The CDR3 sequence is 16 residues long. Trimming removed 0 bases at V and 0 bases at J, with 10 bases between. The CDR3 nucleotides read TGTGCCAGCAGCTTGGCGAGCCGGAGCTCCTACAATGAGCAGTTCTTC. As protein: CASSLASRSSYNEQFF. The full variable domain, with the rest looked up from reference TRBV5-5 and TRBJ2-1, is DAGVTQSPTHLIKTRGQQVTLRCSPISGHKSVSWYQQVLGQGPQFIFQYYEKEERGRGNFPDRFSARQFPNYSSELNVNALLLGDSALYLCASSLASRSSYNEQFFGPGTRLTVL.

This clone came up a few times. The rearrangement uses TRBV7-3 and TRBJ2-1, with 12 positions matching TRBD2. Per germline, CDR1 SGHTA and CDR2 FQGTGA. CDR3 length: 17 amino acids. After removal of 3 bases from V and 8 bases from J, the junction contained 11 bases not matched to a gene. This chain's CDR3 is CASSLGPSTSGSDEQFF. CDR3 DNA sequence: TGTGCCAGCAGCTTGGGCCCATCGACTAGCGGGAGCGATGAGCAGTTCTTC. The full variable domain, in which reference TRBV7-3 and TRBJ2-1 provide the parts outside the CDR3, is GAGVSQTPSNKVTEKGKYVELRCDPISGHTALYWYRQSLGQGPEFLIYFQGTGAADDSGLPNDRFFAVRPEGSVSTLKIQRTERGDSAVYLCASSLGPSTSGSDEQFFGPGTRLTVL.

The rearrangement uses TRBV12-3 or TRBV12-4 and TRBJ2-1, with D perhaps matching TRBD1 (5 bases). Trimming left V 9 bases short and J 8 bases short, with 11 bases between. The CDR3 is 11 amino acids. The CDR3 sequence is CASSLQDEQFF. CDR3 nucleotides: TGTGCCAGTTCATTACAGGATGAGCAGTTCTTC.

This chain joins TRBV19 and TRBJ1-2; 7 bases are a match to TRBD1. The ends lost 6 bases at V and 6 bases at J; junction bases unmatched: 10. Looked up from germline, CDR1 is LNHDA and CDR2 is SQIVND (reference sequence). This CDR3 spans 14 amino acids. The CDR3 sequence is CASRSRGQEDGYTF. The CDR3 coding sequence is TGTGCCAGTAGATCCCGAGGACAGGAGGATGGCTACACCTTC. Full variable domain (missing parts from reference TRBV19 and TRBJ1-2): DGGITQSPKYLFRKEGQNVTLSCEQNLNHDAMYWYRQDPGQGLRLIYYSQIVNDFQKGDIAEGYSVSREKKESFPLTVTSAQKNPTAFYLCASRSRGQEDGYTFGSGTRLTVV.